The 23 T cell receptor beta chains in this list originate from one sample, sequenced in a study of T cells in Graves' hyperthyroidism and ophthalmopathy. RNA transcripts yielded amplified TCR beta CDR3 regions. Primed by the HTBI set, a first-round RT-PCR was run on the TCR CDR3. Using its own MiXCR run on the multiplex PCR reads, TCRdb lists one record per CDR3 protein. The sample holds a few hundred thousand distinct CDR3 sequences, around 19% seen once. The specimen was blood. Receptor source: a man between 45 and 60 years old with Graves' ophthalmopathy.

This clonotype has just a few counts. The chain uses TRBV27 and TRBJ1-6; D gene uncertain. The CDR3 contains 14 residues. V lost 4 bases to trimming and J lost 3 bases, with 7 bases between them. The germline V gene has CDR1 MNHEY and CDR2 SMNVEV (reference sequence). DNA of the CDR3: TGTGCCAGCAGTTCCAGCATCTATAATTCACCCCTCCACTTT. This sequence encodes CASSSSIYNSPLHF.

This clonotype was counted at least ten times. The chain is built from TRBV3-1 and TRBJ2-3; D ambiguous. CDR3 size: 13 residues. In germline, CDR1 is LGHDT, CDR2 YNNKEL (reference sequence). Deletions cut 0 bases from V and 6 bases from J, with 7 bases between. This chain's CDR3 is CASSQDLPDTQYF. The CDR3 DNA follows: TGTGCCAGCAGCCAAGACCTCCCCGATACGCAGTATTTT.

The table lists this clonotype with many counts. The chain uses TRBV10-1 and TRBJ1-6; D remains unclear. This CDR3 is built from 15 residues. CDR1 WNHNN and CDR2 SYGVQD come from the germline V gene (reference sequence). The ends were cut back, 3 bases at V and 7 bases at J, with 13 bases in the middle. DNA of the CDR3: TGCGCCAGCAGTGAATTTCGGGCCAGGAATTCACCCCTCCACTTT. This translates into CASSEFRARNSPLHF.

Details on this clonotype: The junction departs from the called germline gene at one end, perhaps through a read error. CDR3 loop: CAGSLRREKQYF. The CDR3 DNA is TGTGCCGGCAGCTTGAGAAGGGAGAAGCAGTACTTC. J is TRBJ2-7 and V is TRBV5-6, with D tentatively TRBD2 (5 bases). The CDR3 loop spans 12 amino acids. Germline V gives CDR1 SGHDT, CDR2 YYEEEE.

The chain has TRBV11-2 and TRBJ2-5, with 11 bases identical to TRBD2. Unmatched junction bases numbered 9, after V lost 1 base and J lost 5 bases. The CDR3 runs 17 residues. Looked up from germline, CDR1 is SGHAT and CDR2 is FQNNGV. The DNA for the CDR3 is TGTGCCAGCAGCTTAGGTCCCCTAGCGGGAGGCCATGAGACCCAGTACTTC. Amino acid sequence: CASSLGPLAGGHETQYF.

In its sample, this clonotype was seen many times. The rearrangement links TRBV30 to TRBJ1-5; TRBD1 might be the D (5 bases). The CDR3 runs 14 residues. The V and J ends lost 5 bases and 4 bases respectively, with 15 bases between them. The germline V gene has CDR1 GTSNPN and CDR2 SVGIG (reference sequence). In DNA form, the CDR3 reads TGTGCCTGGGGCTGGGGGGGACGGAATCAGCCCCAGCATTTT. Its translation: CAWGWGGRNQPQHF.

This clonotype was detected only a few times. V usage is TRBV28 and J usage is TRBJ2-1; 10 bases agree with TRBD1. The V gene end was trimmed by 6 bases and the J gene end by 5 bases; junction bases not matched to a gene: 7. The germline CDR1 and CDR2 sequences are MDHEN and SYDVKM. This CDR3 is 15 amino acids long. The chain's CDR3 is CASSRDRGYDNEQFF. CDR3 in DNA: TGTGCCAGCAGCCGGGACAGGGGATATGACAATGAGCAGTTCTTC.

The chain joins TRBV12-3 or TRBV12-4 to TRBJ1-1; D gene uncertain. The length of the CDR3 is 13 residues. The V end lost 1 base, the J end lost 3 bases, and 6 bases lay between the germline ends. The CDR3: CASSLDIYTEAFF. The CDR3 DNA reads TGTGCCAGCAGTTTAGACATCTACACTGAAGCTTTCTTT.

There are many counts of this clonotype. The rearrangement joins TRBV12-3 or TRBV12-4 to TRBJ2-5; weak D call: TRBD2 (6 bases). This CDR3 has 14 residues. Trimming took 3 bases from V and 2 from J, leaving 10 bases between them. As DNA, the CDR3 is TGTGCCAGCAGTTTGGGCGGGGCGCAAGAGACCCAGTACTTC. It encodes CASSLGGAQETQYF.

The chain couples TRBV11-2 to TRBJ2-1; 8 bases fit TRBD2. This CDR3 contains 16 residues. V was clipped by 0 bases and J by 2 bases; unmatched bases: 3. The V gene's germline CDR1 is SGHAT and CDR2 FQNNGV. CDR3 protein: CASSLELAVTYNEQFF. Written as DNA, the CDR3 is TGTGCCAGCAGCTTAGAACTAGCGGTGACCTACAATGAGCAGTTCTTC.

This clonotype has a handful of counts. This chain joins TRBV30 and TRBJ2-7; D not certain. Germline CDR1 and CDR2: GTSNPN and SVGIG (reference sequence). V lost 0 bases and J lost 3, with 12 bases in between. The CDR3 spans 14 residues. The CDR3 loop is CAWSVSALSYEQYF. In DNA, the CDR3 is TGTGCCTGGAGTGTAAGTGCTCTAAGCTACGAGCAGTACTTC.

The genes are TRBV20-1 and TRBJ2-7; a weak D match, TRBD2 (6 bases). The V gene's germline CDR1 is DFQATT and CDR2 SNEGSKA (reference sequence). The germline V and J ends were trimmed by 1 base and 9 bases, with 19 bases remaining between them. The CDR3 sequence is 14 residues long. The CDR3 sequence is CSARVRLANFGQYF. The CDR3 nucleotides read TGCAGTGCTAGAGTTCGGCTAGCGAACTTCGGGCAGTACTTC.

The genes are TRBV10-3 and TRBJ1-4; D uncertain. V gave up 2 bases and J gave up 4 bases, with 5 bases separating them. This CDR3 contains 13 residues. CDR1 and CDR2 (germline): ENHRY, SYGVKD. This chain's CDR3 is CAISEKGNEKLFF. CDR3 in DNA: TGTGCCATCAGTGAGAAGGGTAATGAAAAACTGTTTTTT.

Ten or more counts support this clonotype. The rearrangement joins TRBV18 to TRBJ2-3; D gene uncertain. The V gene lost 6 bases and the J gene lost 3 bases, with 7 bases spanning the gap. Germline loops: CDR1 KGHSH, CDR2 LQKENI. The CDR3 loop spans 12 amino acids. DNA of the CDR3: TGTGCCAGCTCCCCCGGGACAGATACGCAGTATTTT. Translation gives CASSPGTDTQYF.

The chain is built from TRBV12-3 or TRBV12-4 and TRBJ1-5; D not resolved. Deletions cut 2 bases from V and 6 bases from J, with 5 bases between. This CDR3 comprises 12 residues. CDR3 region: CASSLWGQPQHF. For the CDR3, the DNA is TGTGCCAGCAGTTTATGGGGTCAGCCCCAGCATTTT.

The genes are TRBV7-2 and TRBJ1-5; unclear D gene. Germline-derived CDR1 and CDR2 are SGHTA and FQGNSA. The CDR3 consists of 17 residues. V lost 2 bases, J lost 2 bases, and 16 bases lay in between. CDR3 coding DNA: TGTGCCAGCAGCTTAACTAGCCGCACCGGGGGCAATCAGCCCCAGCATTTT. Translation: CASSLTSRTGGNQPQHF.

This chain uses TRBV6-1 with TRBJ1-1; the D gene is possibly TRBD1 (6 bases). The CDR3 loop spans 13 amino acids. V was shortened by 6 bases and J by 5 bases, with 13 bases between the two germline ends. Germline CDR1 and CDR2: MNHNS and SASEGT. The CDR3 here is CASRNNRETEAFF. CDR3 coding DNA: TGTGCCAGCAGAAACAACAGGGAAACTGAAGCTTTCTTT.

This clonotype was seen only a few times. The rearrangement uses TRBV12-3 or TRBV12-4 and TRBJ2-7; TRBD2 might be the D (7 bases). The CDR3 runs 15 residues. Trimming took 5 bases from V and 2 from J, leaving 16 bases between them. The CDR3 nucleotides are TGTGCCAGCAGTGCCACAGGGAGGGAGACCTACGAGCAGTACTTC. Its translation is CASSATGRETYEQYF.

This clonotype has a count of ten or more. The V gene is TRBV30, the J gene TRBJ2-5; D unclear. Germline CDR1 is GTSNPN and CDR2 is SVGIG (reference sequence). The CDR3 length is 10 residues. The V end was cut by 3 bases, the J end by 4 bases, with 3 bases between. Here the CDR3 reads CAWSGETQYF. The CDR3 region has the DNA TGTGCCTGGAGCGGAGAGACCCAGTACTTC.

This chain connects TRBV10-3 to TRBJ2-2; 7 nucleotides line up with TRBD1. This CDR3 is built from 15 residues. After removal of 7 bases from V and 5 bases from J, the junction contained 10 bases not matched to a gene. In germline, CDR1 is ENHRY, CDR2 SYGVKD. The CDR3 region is CAITEGAIGTGELFF. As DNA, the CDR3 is TGTGCCATCACCGAGGGGGCGATTGGAACCGGGGAGCTGTTTTTT.

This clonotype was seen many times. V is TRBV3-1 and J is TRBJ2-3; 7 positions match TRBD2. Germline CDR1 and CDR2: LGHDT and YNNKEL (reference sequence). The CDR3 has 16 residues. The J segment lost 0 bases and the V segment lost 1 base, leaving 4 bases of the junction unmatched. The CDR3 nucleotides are TGTGCCAGCAGCCAAGGTGTGGGACTAAGCACAGATACGCAGTATTTT. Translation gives CASSQGVGLSTDTQYF.

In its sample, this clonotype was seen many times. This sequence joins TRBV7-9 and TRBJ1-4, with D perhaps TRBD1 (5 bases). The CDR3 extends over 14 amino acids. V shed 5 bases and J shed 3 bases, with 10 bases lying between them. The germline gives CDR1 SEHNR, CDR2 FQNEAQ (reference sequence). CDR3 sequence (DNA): TGTGCCAGCAGCGAGTCAGGGCCTAATGAAAAACTGTTTTTT. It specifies CASSESGPNEKLFF.

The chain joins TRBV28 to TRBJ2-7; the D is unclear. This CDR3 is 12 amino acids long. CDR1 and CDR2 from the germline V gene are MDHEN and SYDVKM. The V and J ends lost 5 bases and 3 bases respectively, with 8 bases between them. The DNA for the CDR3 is TGTGCCAGCAGTGCCGTTTTCTACGAGCAGTACTTC. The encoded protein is CASSAVFYEQYF.